The 6 T cell receptor beta chains below come from one sample, sequenced in a study of shared clonotypes between healthy human individuals. The method was immunoSEQ multiplex PCR; TCRdb's version includes in-frame clones alone and lacks a portion of them. Of 2.5 million or so clones in the sample, 85% to 95% were seen once. The material sequenced was naive CD4+ T cells sorted from blood. Subset reported: CD45RA+ positively selected. The receptors were gathered from a man between 18 and 35 years old in good health.

The chain links TRBV7-2 to TRBJ2-3; maybe TRBD1 (6 bases). The CDR3 runs to 13 residues. Germline-derived CDR1 and CDR2 are SGHTA and FQGNSA. Trimming stripped 2 bases from V and 5 bases from J, with 8 bases between. CDR3: CASSLTGRDTQYF. CDR3 bases: TGTGCCAGCAGCTTAACAGGGAGAGATACGCAGTATTTT.

The chain has TRBV7-2 and TRBJ2-5; possible D gene TRBD2, 6 bases. The CDR3 has 15 residues. The germline CDR1 and CDR2 sequences are SGHTA and FQGNSA. The V end lost 2 bases, the J end lost 2 bases, and 12 bases lay between the germline ends. The CDR3 DNA reads TGTGCCAGCAGCTTATGGGGGAGGAAGCAAGAGACCCAGTACTTC. It codes for CASSLWGRKQETQYF.

The chain combines TRBV7-2 with TRBJ1-1; the D gene is possibly TRBD1 (6 bases). V lost 5 bases, J lost 9 bases, and 22 bases lay in between. Germline CDR1 SGHTA, CDR2 FQGNSA. The CDR3 consists of 15 residues. The CDR3 coding sequence is TGTGCCAGCAGCCTCGCAGTAGGGCAGGGGTTTAAAGCTTTCTTT. Its translation is CASSLAVGQGFKAFF.

This clone showed up just a few times. The rearrangement joins TRBV10-3 to TRBJ1-5; D might be TRBD1 (5 bases). This CDR3 spans 14 amino acids. Germline V gives CDR1 ENHRY, CDR2 SYGVKD. V was trimmed by 3 bases and J by 6 bases, leaving 12 bases between them. CDR3 loop: CAISDDRHGQPQHF. DNA of the CDR3: TGTGCCATCAGTGATGACAGACACGGTCAGCCCCAGCATTTT.

The genes are TRBV30 and TRBJ2-5; D remains unclear. This CDR3 contains 13 residues. Germline V gene data show CDR1 as GTSNPN and CDR2 as SVGIG (reference sequence). Trimming took off 0 bases at V and 5 bases at J, with 10 bases between the two ends. The CDR3 DNA follows: TGTGCCTGGAGTGTACCTGTAATTGAGACCCAGTACTTC. Its protein product is CAWSVPVIETQYF.

The rearrangement links TRBV7-8 to TRBJ1-3; D unresolved. The CDR3 has 15 amino acids. Between the trimmed V and J ends, which lost 2 bases and 4 bases, there was a span of 12 bases. From germline, CDR1 is SGHVS and CDR2 FQNEAQ. This CDR3 reads CASSLLPAGGNTIYF. CDR3 sequence (DNA): TGTGCCAGCAGCTTACTCCCAGCTGGGGGAAACACCATATATTTT.